This TCR beta chain was profiled in a study of blood T cell repertoires in COVID-19. The overall study: Samples taken during acute and convalescent COVID-19 were collected in the United States, Italy and Spain.

Some clones are missing from TCRdb's copy, which holds only in-frame ones; the method was immunoSEQ multiplex PCR. This table holds approximately 240,000 clones, approximately 86% found once. The germline V gene encodes CDR1 SGHAT and CDR2 FQNNGV. V shed 1 base and J shed 4 bases, with 10 bases lying between them. This CDR3 contains 14 residues. This receptor was identified in a woman in her sixties or seventies with active or convalescent COVID-19. Material: peripheral blood. The V gene is TRBV11-2, the J gene TRBJ2-5, with D possibly matching TRBD1 (6 bases). As DNA, the CDR3 is TGTGCCAGCAGCTTAGGGTTAGGGGGAGAGACCCAGTACTTC. Translation: CASSLGLGGETQYF. Based on the CDR3 plus reference TRBV11-2 and TRBJ2-5, the full variable domain is EAGVAQSPRYKIIEKRQSVAFWCNPISGHATLYWYQQILGQGPKLLIQFQNNGVVDDSQLPKDRFSAERLKGVDSTLKIQPAKLEDSAVYLCASSLGLGGETQYFGPGTRLLVL.